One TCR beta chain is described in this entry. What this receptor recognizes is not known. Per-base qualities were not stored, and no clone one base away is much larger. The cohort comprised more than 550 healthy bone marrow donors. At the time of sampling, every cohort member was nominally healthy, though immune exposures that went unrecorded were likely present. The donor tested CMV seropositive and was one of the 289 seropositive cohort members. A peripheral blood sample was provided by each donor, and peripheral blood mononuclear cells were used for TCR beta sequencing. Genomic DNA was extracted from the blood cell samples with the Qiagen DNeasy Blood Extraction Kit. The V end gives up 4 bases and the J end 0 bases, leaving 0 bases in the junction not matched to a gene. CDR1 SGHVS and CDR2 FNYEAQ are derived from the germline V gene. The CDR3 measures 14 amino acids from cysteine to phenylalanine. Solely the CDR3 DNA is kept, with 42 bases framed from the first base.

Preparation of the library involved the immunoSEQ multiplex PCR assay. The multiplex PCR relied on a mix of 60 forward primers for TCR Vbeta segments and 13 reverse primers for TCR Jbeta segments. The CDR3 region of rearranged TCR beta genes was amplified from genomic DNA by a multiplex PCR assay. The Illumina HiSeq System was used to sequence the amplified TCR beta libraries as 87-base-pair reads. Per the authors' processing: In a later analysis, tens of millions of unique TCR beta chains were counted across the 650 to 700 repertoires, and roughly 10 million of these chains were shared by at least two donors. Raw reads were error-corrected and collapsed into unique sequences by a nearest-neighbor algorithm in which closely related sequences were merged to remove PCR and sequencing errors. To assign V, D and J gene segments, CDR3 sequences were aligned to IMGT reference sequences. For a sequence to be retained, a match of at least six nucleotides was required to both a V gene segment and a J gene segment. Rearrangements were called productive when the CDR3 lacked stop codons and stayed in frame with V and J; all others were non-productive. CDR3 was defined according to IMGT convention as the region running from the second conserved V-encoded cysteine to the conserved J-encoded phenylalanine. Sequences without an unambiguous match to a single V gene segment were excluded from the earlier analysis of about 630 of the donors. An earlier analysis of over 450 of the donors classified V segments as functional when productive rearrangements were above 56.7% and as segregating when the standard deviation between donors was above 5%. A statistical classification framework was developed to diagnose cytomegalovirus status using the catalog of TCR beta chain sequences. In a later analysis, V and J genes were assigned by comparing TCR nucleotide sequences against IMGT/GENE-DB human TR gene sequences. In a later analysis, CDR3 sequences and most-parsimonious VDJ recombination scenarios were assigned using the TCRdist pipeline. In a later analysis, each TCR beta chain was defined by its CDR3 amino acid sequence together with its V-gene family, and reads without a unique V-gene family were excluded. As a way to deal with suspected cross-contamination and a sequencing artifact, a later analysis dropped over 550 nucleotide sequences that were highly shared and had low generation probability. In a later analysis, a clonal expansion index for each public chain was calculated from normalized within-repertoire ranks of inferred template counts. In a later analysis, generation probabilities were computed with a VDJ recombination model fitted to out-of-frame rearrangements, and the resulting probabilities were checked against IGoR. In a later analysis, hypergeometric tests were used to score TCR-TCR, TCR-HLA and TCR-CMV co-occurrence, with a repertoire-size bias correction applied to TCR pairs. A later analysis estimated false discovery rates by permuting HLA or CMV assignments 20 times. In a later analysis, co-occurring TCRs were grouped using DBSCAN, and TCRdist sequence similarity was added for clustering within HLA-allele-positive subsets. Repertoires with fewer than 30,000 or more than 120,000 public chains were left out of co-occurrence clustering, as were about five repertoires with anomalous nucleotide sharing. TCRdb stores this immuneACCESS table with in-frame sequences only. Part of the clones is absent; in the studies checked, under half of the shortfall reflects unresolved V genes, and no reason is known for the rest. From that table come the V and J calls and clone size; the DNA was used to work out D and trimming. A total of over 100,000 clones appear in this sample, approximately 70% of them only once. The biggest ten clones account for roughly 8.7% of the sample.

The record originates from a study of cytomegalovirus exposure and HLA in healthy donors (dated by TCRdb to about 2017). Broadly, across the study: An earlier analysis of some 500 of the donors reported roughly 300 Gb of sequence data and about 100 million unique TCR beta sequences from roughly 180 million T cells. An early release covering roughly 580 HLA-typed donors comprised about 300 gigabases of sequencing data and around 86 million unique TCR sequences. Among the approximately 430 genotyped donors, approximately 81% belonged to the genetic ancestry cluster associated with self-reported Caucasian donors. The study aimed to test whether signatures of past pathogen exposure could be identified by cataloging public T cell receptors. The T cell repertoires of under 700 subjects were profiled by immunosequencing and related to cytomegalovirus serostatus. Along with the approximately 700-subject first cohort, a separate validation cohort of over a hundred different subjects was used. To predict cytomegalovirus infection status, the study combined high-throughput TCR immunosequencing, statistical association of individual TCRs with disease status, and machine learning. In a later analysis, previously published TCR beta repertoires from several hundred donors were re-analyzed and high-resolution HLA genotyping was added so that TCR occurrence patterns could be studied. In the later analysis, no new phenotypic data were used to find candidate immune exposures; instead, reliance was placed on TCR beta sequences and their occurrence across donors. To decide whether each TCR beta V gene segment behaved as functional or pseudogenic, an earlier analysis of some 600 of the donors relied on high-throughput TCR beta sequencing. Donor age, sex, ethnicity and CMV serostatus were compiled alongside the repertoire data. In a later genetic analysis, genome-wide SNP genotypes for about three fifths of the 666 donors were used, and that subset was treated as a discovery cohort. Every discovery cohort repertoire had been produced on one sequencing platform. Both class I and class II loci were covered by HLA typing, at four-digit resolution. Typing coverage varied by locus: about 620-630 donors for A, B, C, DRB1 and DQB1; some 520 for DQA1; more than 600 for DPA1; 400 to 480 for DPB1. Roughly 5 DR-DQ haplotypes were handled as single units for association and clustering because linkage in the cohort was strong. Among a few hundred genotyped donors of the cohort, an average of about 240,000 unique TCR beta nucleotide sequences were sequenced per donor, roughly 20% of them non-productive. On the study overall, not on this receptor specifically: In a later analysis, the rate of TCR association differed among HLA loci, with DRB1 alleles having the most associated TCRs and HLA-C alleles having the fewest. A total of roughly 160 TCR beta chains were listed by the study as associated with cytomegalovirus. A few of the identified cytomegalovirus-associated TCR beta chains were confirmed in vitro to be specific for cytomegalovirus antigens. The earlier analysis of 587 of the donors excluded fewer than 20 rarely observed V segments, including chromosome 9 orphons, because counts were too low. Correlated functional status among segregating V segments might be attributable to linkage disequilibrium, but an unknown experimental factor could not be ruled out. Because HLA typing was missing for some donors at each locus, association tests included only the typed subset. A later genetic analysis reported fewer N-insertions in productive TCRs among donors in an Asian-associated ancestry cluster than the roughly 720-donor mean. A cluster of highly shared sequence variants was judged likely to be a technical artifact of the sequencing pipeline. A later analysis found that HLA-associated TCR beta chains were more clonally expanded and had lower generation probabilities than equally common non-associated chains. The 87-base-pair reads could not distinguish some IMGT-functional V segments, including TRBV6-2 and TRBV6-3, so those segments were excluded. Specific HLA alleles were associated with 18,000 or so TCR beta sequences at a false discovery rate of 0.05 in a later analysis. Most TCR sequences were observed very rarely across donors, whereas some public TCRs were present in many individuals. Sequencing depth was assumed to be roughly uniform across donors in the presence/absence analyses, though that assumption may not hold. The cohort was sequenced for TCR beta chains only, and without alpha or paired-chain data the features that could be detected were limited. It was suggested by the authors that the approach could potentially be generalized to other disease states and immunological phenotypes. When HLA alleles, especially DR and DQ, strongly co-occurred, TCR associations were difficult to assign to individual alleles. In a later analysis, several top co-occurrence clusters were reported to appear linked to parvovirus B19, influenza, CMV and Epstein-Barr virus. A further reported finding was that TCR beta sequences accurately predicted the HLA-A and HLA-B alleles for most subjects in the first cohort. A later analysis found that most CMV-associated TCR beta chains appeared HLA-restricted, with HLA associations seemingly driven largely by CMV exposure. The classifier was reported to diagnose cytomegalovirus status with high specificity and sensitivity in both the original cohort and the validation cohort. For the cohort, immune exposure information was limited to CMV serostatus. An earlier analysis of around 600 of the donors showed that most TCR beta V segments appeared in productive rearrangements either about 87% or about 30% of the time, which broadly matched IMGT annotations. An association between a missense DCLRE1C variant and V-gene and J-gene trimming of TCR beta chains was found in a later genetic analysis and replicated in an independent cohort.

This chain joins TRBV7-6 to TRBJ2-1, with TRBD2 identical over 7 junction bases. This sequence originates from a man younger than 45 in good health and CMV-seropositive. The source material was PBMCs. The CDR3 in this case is CASSSSGSYNEQFF. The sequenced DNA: TGTGCCAGCAGCTCTAGCGGCTCCTACAATGAGCAGTTCTTC. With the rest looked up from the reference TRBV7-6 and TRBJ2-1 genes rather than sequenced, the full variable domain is GAGVSQSPRYKVTKRGQDVALRCDPISGHVSLYWYRQALGQGPEFLTYFNYEAQQDKSGLPNDRFSAERPEGSISTLTIQRTEQRDSAMYRCASSSSGSYNEQFFGPGTRLTVL.